Below are 30 T cell receptor beta chains sequenced from a single sample in a study of blood T cell repertoires in COVID-19. Generated by immunoSEQ multiplex PCR, the TCRdb table keeps only in-frame clones and is missing some. The sample has roughly 260,000 clones; about 80% are singletons. Sequencing input: peripheral blood. The receptors were sampled from a woman of 80 years or more with active or convalescent COVID-19.

This clone was observed a handful of times. The gene calls are TRBV6-5 and TRBJ1-5; 7 nucleotides line up with TRBD1. The CDR3 sequence is 14 residues long. In germline, CDR1 is MNHEY, CDR2 SVGAGI. After removal of 6 bases from V and 1 base from J, the junction contained 3 bases not matched to a gene. The CDR3 DNA reads TGTGCCAGCAGATTCAGGGGGAGCAATCAGCCCCAGCATTTT. This codes for CASRFRGSNQPQHF.

The V and J genes are TRBV7-2 and TRBJ1-4, with D uncertain. CDR1 is SGHTA and CDR2 is FQGNSA in the germline V gene. The CDR3 has 14 amino acids. Trimming cost V 6 bases and J 0 bases, with 8 bases left between them. The CDR3 nucleotides are TGTGCCAGCAGTCAGGATGCAACTAATGAAAAACTGTTTTTT. Residues: CASSQDATNEKLFF.

CDR3 sequence: CASRIAGGTYEQYF. The CDR3 DNA is TGTGCCAGCAGGATAGCGGGAGGGACCTACGAGCAGTACTTC. The chain uses TRBV2 and TRBJ2-7, with TRBD2 matching 11 bases. V shed 6 bases and J 2 bases; nucleotides not matched to a gene: 3. The CDR3 length is 14 residues. CDR1 SNHLY and CDR2 FYNNEI come from the germline V gene.

CDR3 in amino acids: CASILDPNRGYTDTQYF. The CDR3, as DNA: TGTGCCAGTATCCTCGACCCCAACAGGGGGTACACAGATACGCAGTATTTT. The chain has TRBV5-5 and TRBJ2-3, with 8 bases that match TRBD1. The CDR3 length is 17 residues. Germline lookup yields CDR1 SGHKS and CDR2 YYEKEE (reference sequence). After removal of 8 bases from V and 2 bases from J, the junction contained 16 bases not matched to a gene. Variable domain in full (rest from reference TRBV5-5 and TRBJ2-3): DAGVTQSPTHLIKTRGQQVTLRCSPISGHKSVSWYQQVLGQGPQFIFQYYEKEERGRGNFPDRFSARQFPNYSSELNVNALLLGDSALYLCASILDPNRGYTDTQYFGPGTRLTVL.

The rearrangement joins TRBV2 to TRBJ2-1, with 9 bases fitting TRBD2. The germline gives CDR1 SNHLY, CDR2 FYNNEI. V shed 8 bases and J 14 bases; nucleotides not matched to a gene: 7. The CDR3 consists of 11 residues. The CDR3, as DNA: TGTGCCAGCGGAATAGCGGGAGCGGAGTTCTTC. Residues: CASGIAGAEFF.

J is TRBJ1-3 and V is TRBV6-5, with a possible D match to TRBD1 (5 bases). V lost 7 bases and J lost 4, with 17 bases in between. The CDR3 length is 15 residues. Germline V gene sequence: CDR1 MNHEY, CDR2 SVGAGI. The CDR3 is CASMRMEGNGNTIYF. Here the CDR3 DNA reads TGTGCCAGCATGCGGATGGAGGGGAACGGAAACACCATATATTTT.

This clone was seen a few times. The chain couples TRBV19 to TRBJ2-4; TRBD2 matches at 7 bases. Germline V gene sequence: CDR1 LNHDA, CDR2 SQIVND (reference sequence). This CDR3 contains 15 residues. After removal of 6 bases from V and 4 bases from J, the junction contained 9 bases not matched to a gene. The CDR3 loop is CASSPNTGRKNIQYF. DNA of the CDR3: TGTGCCAGTAGCCCGAATACCGGGAGGAAAAACATTCAGTACTTC.

V gene TRBV15 combines with J gene TRBJ2-7; unclear D gene. The CDR3 contains 13 residues. Germline CDR1 reads LNHNV; CDR2 reads YYDKDF (reference sequence). With 4 bases removed from V and 0 bases from J, the gap between germline ends came to 7 bases. Here the CDR3 reads CATSNKNSYEQYF. The CDR3 bases are TGTGCCACCAGCAATAAAAACTCCTACGAGCAGTACTTC.

The chain combines TRBV2 with TRBJ1-2; D gene ambiguous. Trimming stripped 6 bases from V and 5 bases from J, with 16 bases between. The CDR3 sequence is 14 residues long. The germline V gene has CDR1 SNHLY and CDR2 FYNNEI. In nucleotides, the CDR3 is TGTGCCAGCAGAGAAACTTCGGGAGGTTATGGCTACACCTTC. Translating it yields CASRETSGGYGYTF.

This clone was detected a few times. The rearrangement joins TRBV19 to TRBJ1-5; TRBD1 matches at 10 bases. CDR1 is LNHDA, CDR2 SQIVND, per germline (reference sequence). V lost 3 bases to trimming and J lost 3 bases; unmatched junction nucleotides: 2. This CDR3 spans 15 amino acids. For the CDR3, the DNA is TGTGCCAGTAGTATCGGGACAGGGGCCAATCAGCCCCAGCATTTT. Its protein product is CASSIGTGANQPQHF.

The gene calls are TRBV10-2 and TRBJ2-1; 10 bases are shared with TRBD2. The V and J ends lost 8 bases and 4 bases, in that order; junction bases with no gene match: 8. CDR1 WSHSY and CDR2 SAAADI come from the germline V gene. The CDR3 has 15 amino acids. In DNA, the CDR3 is TGCGCCAGCCAGATCTCTAGCGGGGGATACAATGAGCAGTTCTTC. Translated: CASQISSGGYNEQFF.

Turning to this clone: Distinct nucleotide sequences in the sample also encode this CDR3. The chain combines TRBV6-5 with TRBJ2-7; unclear D gene. The CDR3 loop spans 12 amino acids. Trimming cost V 11 bases and J 0 bases, with 11 bases left between them. Germline V lookup: CDR1 MNHEY, CDR2 SVGAGI. CDR3 protein: CASRLSSYEQYF. CDR3 coding DNA: TGTGCCTCGAGGCTTAGCTCCTACGAGCAGTACTTC.

The rearrangement joins TRBV11-2 to TRBJ1-5, with 7 nucleotides matching TRBD1. The CDR3 loop spans 19 amino acids. Germline-derived CDR1 and CDR2 are SGHAT and FQNNGV. V dropped 5 bases and J dropped 2; count of bases not matched to a gene: 18. Here the CDR3 reads CASSARGISDRTGNQPQHF. CDR3 nucleotides: TGTGCCAGCAGCGCCAGGGGGATTTCGGACAGGACGGGCAATCAGCCCCAGCATTTT.

CDR3 protein: CASSVGTSGKNEQFF. The CDR3 DNA is TGTGCCAGCAGTGTCGGGACTAGCGGGAAAAATGAGCAGTTCTTC. V usage is TRBV27 and J usage is TRBJ2-1; 13 bases line up with TRBD2. Trimming removed 5 bases from V and 7 bases from J; junction bases left unmatched: 5. From germline, CDR1 is MNHEY and CDR2 SMNVEV (reference sequence). This CDR3 region has 15 residues.

The chain couples TRBV2 to TRBJ1-5, with D uncertain. Trimming left V 4 bases short and J 6 bases short, with 7 bases between. This CDR3 comprises 12 residues. Germline CDR1 and CDR2: SNHLY and FYNNEI. The chain's CDR3 is CASSGGPQPQHF. Here the CDR3 DNA reads TGTGCCAGCAGTGGAGGGCCTCAGCCCCAGCATTTT.

The chain carries TRBV5-1 and TRBJ2-1; 8 positions agree with TRBD1. The trim removed 0 bases at V and 7 bases at J, leaving 3 bases unmatched. Germline V gene sequence: CDR1 SGHRS, CDR2 YFSETQ. The CDR3 runs to 14 residues. The CDR3 loop is CASSLDRTGNEQFF. CDR3 coding DNA: TGCGCCAGCAGCTTGGATCGGACAGGGAATGAGCAGTTCTTC.

The V and J genes are TRBV28 and TRBJ1-3; 9 bases agree with TRBD1. The germline CDR1 and CDR2 sequences are MDHEN and SYDVKM. V trimming: 5 bases; J trimming: 3 bases; junction bases outside the gene matches: 17. This CDR3 contains 19 residues. CDR3: CASSASGQGKRVFGNTIYF. For the CDR3, the DNA is TGTGCCAGCAGTGCCTCCGGACAGGGGAAGCGAGTTTTTGGAAACACCATATATTTT.

The chain recombines TRBV6-5 with TRBJ2-7, with 8 bases fitting TRBD1. J was trimmed by 1 base and V by 6 bases; bases with no gene match: 5. The CDR3 is 14 amino acids. From germline, CDR1 is MNHEY and CDR2 SVGAGI. CDR3 DNA: TGTGCCAGCAGCCGAGGACAGGGATCCTACGAGCAGTACTTC. Its translation: CASSRGQGSYEQYF.

For the CDR3, the DNA is TGCAGCGTAGGGAGAAGGGACACGAACACTGAAGCTTTCTTT. As protein: CSVGRRDTNTEAFF. The V call is TRBV29-1, the J call TRBJ1-1; tentative D call: TRBD1 (6 bases). Trimming pared 6 bases from V and 1 base from J, leaving 15 bases between. The CDR3 sequence is 14 residues long. In germline, CDR1 is SQVTM, CDR2 ANQGSEA. Combining the CDR3 with reference TRBV29-1 and TRBJ1-1 gives the whole variable domain SAVISQKPSRDICQRGTSLTIQCQVDSQVTMMFWYRQQPGQSLTLIATANQGSEATYESGFVIDKFPISRPNLTFSTLTVSNMSPEDSSIYLCSVGRRDTNTEAFFGQGTRLTVV.

Points on this clone: At one end, the junction sequence differs from germline, possibly due to a read error. The gene calls are TRBV2 and TRBJ2-1; 10 bases map to TRBD2. The V gene's germline CDR1 is SNHLY and CDR2 FYNNEI. This CDR3 spans 14 amino acids. The CDR3 nucleotides are TGTGCCAGCAGTGAGTCGCTAGCGGGAGTTACATGGGTCTTC. This encodes CASSESLAGVTWVF.

The genes are TRBV7-9 and TRBJ2-3; D not resolved. V dropped 5 bases and J dropped 0 bases, with 12 bases sitting between them. Looked up from germline, CDR1 is SEHNR and CDR2 is FQNEAQ (reference sequence). The CDR3 covers 15 residues. This chain's CDR3 is CASSPGSLSTDTQYF. The CDR3, as DNA: TGTGCCAGCAGCCCCGGGTCTCTCAGCACAGATACGCAGTATTTT.

The chain joins TRBV5-1 to TRBJ2-7; D is possibly TRBD2 (6 bases). The V end was cut by 0 bases, the J end by 6 bases, with 10 bases between. The V gene's germline CDR1 is SGHRS and CDR2 YFSETQ. The CDR3 loop spans 13 amino acids. The CDR3 bases are TGCGCCAGCAGCTTGGCAGGAGGGGTCGAGCAGTACTTC. Its translation is CASSLAGGVEQYF.

This clone showed up just a few times. One junction end does not reproduce the germline sequence, and a read error may be involved. Here the CDR3 DNA reads TGTGCTAGCAGCCAAAGACAGGATTACACCGGGGAGCTGTTTTTT. Encoded protein: CASSQRQDYTGELFF. The chain uses TRBV7-7 and TRBJ2-2, with D maybe TRBD1 (6 bases). This CDR3 is built from 15 residues. Germline V CDR1 and CDR2: SSHAT, FNYEAQ (reference sequence).

The table lists this clone with a few counts. The gene calls are TRBV3-1 (or the pseudogene TRBV3-2) and TRBJ1-1; D is unclear. The germline gives CDR1 LGHDT, CDR2 YNNKEL (reference sequence). The CDR3 runs to 14 residues. V lost 3 bases and J 0 bases, leaving 8 bases between the germline ends. Here the CDR3 reads CASSQVRLNTEAFF. The CDR3 coding sequence is TGTGCCAGCAGCCAGGTACGGTTGAACACTGAAGCTTTCTTT.

The chain links TRBV19 to TRBJ2-1; maybe TRBD2 (5 bases). Germline V gene sequence: CDR1 LNHDA, CDR2 SQIVND (reference sequence). The CDR3 covers 14 residues. V lost 6 bases to trimming and J lost 7 bases, with 16 bases between them. As DNA, the CDR3 is TGTGCCAGTAGGCGCAGTGGCTGGGAGAATGAGCAGTTCTTC. Amino acids: CASRRSGWENEQFF.

V usage is TRBV6-5 and J usage is TRBJ1-4; D unclear. This CDR3 comprises 13 residues. V was cut by 6 bases and J by 4 bases, with 9 bases left in between. Germline loops: CDR1 MNHEY, CDR2 SVGAGI. CDR3 loop: CASSGDSNEKLFF. The CDR3 coding sequence is TGTGCCAGCAGCGGGGATAGTAATGAAAAACTGTTTTTT.

V is TRBV2 and J is TRBJ1-6; D remains ambiguous. The CDR3 length is 18 residues. Per the germline V gene, CDR1 is SNHLY and CDR2 is FYNNEI. V was clipped by 6 bases and J by 4 bases, with 22 bases between them. CDR3 amino acids: CASRALGAARSYNSPLHF. The DNA for the CDR3 is TGTGCCAGCAGAGCACTTGGAGCAGCGAGGTCTTATAATTCACCCCTCCACTTT.

This clone was seen only once. The chain joins TRBV7-9 to TRBJ1-2; D is undetermined. The CDR3 has 13 amino acids. V was cut by 3 bases and J by 8 bases, with 13 bases left in between. Germline V gene lookup returns CDR1 SEHNR and CDR2 FQNEAQ (reference sequence). CDR3 nucleotide sequence: TGTGCCAGCAGCTTGCTACAGAAGATGGGCTACACCTTC. Its protein is CASSLLQKMGYTF.

The chain has TRBV7-9 and TRBJ2-3; maybe TRBD1 (6 bases). The CDR3 totals 14 residues. Germline CDR1 is SEHNR and CDR2 is FQNEAQ (reference sequence). V was pared by 3 bases and J by 2 bases, with 9 bases between. This chain's CDR3 is CASSLGHNTDTQYF. CDR3 nucleotide sequence: TGTGCCAGCAGCTTGGGACATAACACAGATACGCAGTATTTT. Full variable domain (missing parts from reference TRBV7-9 and TRBJ2-3): DTGVSQNPRHKITKRGQNVTFRCDPISEHNRLYWYRQTLGQGPEFLTYFQNEAQLEKSRLLSDRFSAERPKGSFSTLEIQRTEQGDSAMYLCASSLGHNTDTQYFGPGTRLTVL.

This clone has only a few counts. V is TRBV5-1 and J is TRBJ1-5; D unresolved. V lost 0 bases to trimming and J lost 9 bases, with 10 bases between them. In germline, CDR1 is SGHRS, CDR2 YFSETQ. The CDR3 sequence is 13 residues long. The CDR3 is CASSLDPVGPQHF. The CDR3 DNA reads as TGCGCCAGCAGCTTGGATCCCGTCGGGCCCCAGCATTTT.